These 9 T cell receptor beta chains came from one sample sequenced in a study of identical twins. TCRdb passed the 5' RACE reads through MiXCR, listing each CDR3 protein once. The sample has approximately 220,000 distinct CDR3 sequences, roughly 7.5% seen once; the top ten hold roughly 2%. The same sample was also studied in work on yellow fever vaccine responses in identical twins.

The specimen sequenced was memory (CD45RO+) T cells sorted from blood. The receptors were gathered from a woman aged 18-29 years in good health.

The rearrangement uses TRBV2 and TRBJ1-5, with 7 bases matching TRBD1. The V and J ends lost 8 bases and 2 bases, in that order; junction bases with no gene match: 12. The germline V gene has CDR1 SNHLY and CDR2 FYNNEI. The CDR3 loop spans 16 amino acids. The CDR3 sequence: CASSTLGQRGNQPQHF. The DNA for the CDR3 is TGTGCCAGCTCTACACTGGGACAGAGAGGCAATCAGCCCCAGCATTTT.

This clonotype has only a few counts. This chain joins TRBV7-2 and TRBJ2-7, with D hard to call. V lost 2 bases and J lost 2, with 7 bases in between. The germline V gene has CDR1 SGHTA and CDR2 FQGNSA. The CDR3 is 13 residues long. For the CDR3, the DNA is TGTGCCAGCAGCTTACTAGGAGCCTACGAGCAGTACTTC. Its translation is CASSLLGAYEQYF. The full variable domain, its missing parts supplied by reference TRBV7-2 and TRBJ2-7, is GAGVSQSPSNKVTEKGKDVELRCDPISGHTALYWYRQSLGQGLEFLIYFQGNSAPDKSGLPSDRFSAERTGGSVSTLTIQRTQQEDSAVYLCASSLLGAYEQYFGPGTRLTVT.

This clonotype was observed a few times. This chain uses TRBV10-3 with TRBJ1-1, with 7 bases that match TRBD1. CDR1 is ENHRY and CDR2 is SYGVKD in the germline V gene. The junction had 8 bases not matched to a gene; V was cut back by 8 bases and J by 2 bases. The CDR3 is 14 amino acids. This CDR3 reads CAIARQGINTEAFF. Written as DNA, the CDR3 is TGTGCCATCGCACGACAGGGAATCAACACTGAAGCTTTCTTT.

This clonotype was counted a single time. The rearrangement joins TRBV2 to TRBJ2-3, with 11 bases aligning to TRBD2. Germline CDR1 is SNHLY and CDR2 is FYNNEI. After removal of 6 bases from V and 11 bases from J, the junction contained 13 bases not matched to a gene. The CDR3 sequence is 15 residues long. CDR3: CASRSTPGLAVEQYF. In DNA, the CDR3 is TGTGCCAGCAGGAGCACGCCGGGACTAGCGGTCGAGCAGTATTTT.

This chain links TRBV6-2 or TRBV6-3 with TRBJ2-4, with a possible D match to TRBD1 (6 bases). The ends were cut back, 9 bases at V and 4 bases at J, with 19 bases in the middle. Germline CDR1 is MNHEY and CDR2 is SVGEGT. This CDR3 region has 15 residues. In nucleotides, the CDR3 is TGTGCCAGTTCTGTCCGGGACAAGGGGAAAAACATTCAGTACTTC. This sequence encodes CASSVRDKGKNIQYF.

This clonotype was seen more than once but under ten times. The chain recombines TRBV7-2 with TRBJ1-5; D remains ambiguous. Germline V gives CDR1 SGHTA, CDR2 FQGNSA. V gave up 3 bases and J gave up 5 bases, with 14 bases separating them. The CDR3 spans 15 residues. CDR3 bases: TGTGCCAGCAGCTTCGGCAAACCTAATTATCAGCCCCAGCATTTT. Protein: CASSFGKPNYQPQHF.

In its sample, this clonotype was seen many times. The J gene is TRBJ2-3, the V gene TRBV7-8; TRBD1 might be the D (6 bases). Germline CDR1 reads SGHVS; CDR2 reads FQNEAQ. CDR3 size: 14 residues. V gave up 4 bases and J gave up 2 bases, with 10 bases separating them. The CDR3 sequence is CASSSNRDTDTQYF. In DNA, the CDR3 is TGTGCCAGCAGCTCCAACAGGGACACAGATACGCAGTATTTT.

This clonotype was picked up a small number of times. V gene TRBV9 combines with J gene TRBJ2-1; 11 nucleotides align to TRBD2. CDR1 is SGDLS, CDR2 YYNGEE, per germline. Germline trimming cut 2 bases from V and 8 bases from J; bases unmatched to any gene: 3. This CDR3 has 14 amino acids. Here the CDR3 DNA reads TGTGCCAGCAGCGTCCTTAGCGGGGGGGATGAGCAGTTCTTC. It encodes CASSVLSGGDEQFF.

The CDR3 region has the DNA TGTGCCAGCAGCCCGGGACAGGGTAAATATACGCAGTATTTT. Translation gives CASSPGQGKYTQYF. J is TRBJ2-3 and V is TRBV7-3; 9 positions agree with TRBD1. This CDR3 is built from 14 residues. V was pared by 5 bases and J by 7 bases, with 7 bases of the junction left unmatched. Germline assignment: CDR1 SGHTA and CDR2 FQGTGA.